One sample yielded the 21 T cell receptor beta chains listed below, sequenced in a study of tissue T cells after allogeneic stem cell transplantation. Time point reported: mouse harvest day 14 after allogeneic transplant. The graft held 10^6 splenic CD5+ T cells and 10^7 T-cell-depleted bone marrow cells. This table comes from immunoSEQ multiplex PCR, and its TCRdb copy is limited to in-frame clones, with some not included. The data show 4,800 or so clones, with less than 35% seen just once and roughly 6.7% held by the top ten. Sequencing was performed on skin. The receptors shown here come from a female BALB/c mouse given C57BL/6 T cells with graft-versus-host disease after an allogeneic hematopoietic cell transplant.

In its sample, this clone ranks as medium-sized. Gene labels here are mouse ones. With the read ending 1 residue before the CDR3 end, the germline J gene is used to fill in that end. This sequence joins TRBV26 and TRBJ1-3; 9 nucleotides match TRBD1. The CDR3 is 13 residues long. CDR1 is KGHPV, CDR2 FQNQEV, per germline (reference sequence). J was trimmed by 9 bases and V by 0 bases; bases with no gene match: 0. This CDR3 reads CASSLSDRGTLYF. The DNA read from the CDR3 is TGTGCCAGCAGTCTGTCGGACAGGGGTACGCTCTAT.

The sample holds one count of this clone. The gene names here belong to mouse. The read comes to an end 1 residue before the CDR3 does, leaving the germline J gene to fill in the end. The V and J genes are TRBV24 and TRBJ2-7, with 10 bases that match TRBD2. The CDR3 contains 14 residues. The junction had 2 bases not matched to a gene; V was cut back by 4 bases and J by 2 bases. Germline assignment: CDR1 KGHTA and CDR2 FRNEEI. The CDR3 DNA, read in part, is TGTGCCAGCAGTCCGGGACTGGGGACCTATGAACAGTAC. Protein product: CASSPGLGTYEQY. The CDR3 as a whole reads CASSPGLGTYEQYF.

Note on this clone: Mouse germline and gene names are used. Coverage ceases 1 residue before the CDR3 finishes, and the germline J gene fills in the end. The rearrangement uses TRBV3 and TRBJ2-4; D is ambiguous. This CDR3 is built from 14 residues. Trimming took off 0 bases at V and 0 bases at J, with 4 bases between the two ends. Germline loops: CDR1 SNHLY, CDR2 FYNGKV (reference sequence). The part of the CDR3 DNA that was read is TGTGCCAGCAGCTTAGCGGGGAGTCAAAACACCTTGTAC. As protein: CASSLAGSQNTLY. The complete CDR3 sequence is CASSLAGSQNTLYF.

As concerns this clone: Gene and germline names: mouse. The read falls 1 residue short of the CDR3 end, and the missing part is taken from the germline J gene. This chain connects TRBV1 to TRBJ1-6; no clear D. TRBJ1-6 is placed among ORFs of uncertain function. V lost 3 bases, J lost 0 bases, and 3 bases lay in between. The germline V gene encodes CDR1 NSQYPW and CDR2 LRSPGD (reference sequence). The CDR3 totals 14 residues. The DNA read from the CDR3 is TGCACCTGCAGTGCCATTTCCTATAATTCGCCCCTCTAC. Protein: CTCSAISYNSPLY. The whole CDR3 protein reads CTCSAISYNSPLYF.

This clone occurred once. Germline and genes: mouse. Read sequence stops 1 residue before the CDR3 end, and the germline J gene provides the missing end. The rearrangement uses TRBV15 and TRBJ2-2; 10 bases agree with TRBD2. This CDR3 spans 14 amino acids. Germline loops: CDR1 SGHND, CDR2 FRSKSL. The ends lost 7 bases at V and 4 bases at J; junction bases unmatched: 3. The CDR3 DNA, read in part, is TGTGCCAGCAACTGGGGGGGAGGCACCGGGCAGCTCTAC. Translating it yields CASNWGGGTGQLY. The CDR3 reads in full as CASNWGGGTGQLYF.

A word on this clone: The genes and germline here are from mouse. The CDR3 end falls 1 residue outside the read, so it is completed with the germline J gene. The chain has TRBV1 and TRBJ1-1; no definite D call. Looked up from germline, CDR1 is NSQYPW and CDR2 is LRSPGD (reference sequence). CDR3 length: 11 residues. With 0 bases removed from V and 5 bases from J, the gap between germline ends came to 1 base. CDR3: CTCSAETEVFF. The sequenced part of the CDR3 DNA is TGCACCTGCAGTGCAGAGACAGAAGTCTTC.

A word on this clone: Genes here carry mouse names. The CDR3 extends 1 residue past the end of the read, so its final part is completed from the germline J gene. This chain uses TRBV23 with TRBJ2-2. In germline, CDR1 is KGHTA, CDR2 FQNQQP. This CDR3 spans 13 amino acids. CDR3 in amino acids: CSSSQGDTGQLYF. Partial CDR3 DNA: TGCTCCAGCAGTCAGGGGGACACCGGGCAGCTCTAC.

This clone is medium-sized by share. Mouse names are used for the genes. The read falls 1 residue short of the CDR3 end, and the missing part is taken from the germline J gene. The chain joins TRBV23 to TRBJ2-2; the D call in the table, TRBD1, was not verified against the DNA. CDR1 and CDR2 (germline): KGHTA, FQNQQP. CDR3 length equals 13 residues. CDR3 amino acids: CSSTTANTGQLYF. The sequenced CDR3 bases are TGCTCCAGCACGACAGCGAACACCGGGCAGCTCTAC.

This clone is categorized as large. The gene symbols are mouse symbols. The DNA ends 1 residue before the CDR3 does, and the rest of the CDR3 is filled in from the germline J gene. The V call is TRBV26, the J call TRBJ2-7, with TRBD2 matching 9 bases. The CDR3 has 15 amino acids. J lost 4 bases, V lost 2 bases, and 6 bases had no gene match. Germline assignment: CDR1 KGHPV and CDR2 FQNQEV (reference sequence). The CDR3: CASSLLGGEGYEQYF. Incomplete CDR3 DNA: TGTGCCAGCAGTCTGCTGGGGGGGGAGGGTTATGAACAGTAC.

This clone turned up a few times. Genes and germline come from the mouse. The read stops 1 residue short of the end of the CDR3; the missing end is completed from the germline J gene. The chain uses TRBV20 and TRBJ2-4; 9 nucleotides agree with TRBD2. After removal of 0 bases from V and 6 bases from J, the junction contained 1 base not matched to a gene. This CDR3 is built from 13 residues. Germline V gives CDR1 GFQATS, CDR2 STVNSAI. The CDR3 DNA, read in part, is TGTGGTGCTAGGGATGACTGGGGGAACACCTTGTAC. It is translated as CGARDDWGNTLY. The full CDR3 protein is CGARDDWGNTLYF.

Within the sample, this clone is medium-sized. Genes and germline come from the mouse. CDR3 DNA, as far as it was read: TGTGGTGCTAGGGAGAACGGGGCGAGTCAAAACACCTTGTAC. It specifies CGARENGASQNTLY. In full, the CDR3 reads CGARENGASQNTLYF. The rearrangement links TRBV20 to TRBJ2-4; D tentatively fits TRBD1 or TRBD2 (5 bases each). The CDR3 is cut off 1 residue early in the read; its end comes from the germline J gene. V was trimmed by 0 bases and J by 0 bases, leaving 10 bases between them. The CDR3 runs to 15 residues. Germline loops: CDR1 GFQATS, CDR2 STVNSAI.

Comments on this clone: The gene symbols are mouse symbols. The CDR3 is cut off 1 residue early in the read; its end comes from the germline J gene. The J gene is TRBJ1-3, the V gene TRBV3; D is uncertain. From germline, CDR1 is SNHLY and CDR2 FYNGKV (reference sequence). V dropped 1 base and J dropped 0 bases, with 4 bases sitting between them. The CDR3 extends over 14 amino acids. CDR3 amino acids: CASSLGGSGNTLYF. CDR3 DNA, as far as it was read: TGTGCCAGCAGCTTAGGGGGTTCTGGAAATACGCTCTAT.

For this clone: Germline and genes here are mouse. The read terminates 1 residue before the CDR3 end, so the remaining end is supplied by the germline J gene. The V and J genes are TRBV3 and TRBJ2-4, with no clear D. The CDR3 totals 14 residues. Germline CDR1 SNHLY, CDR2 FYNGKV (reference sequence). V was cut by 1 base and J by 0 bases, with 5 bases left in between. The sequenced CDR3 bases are TGTGCCAGCAGCTTAGTGTCTAGTCAAAACACCTTGTAC. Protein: CASSLVSSQNTLY. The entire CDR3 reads CASSLVSSQNTLYF.

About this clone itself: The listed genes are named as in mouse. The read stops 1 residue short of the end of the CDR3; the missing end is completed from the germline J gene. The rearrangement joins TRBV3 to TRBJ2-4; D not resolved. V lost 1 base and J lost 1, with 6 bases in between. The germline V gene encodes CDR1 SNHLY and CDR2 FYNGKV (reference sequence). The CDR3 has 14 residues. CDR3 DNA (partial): TGTGCCAGCAGCTTAGGGCAGGGTCAAAACACCTTGTAC. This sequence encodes CASSLGQGQNTLY. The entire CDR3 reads CASSLGQGQNTLYF.

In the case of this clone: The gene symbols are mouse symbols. CDR3 bases read: TGTGCCAGCAGCCGCCTCTGGGGGGGTGCAGAAACGCTGTAT. This sequence encodes CASSRLWGGAETLY. The full CDR3 sequence reads CASSRLWGGAETLYF. The chain employs TRBV5 and TRBJ2-3; 8 bases align to TRBD2. Read coverage stops 1 residue before the CDR3 terminus; the germline J gene supplies the remainder. The CDR3 is 15 residues long. In germline, CDR1 is LGHNA, CDR2 YNLKQL (reference sequence). V gave up 4 bases and J gave up 1 base; unmatched junction bases: 4.

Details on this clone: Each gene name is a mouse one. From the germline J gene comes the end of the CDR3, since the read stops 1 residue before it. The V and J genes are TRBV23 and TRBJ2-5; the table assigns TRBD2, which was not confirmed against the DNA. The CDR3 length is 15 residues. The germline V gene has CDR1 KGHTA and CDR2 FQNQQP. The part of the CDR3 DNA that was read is TGCTCCAGCAGTCCCGGGACTGGGAGGCAAGACACCCAGTAC. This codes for CSSSPGTGRQDTQY. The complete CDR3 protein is CSSSPGTGRQDTQYF.

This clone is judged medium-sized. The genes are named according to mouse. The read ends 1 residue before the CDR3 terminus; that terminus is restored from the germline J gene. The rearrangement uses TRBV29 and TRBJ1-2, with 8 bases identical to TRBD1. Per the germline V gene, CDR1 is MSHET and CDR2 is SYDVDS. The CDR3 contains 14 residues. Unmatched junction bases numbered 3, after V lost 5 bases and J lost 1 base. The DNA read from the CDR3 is TGTGCTAGCAGTCCGGGACAGGAAAACTCCGACTACACC. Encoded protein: CASSPGQENSDYT. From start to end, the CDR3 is CASSPGQENSDYTF.

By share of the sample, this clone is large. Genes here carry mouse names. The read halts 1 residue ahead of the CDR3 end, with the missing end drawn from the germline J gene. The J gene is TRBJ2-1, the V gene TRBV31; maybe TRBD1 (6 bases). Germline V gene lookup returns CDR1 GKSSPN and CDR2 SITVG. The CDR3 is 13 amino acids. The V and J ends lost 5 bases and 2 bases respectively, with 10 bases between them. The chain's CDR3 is CAWAGTYYAEQFF. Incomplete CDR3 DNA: TGTGCCTGGGCCGGGACATACTATGCTGAGCAGTTC.

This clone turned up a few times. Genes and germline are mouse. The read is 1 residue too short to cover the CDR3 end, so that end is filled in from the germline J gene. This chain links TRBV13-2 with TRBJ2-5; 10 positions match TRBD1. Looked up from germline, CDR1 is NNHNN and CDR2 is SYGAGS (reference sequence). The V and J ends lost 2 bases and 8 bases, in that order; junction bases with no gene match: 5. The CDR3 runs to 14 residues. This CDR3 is CASGDRDRGGTQYF. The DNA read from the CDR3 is TGTGCCAGCGGTGACCGGGACAGGGGTGGCACCCAGTAC.

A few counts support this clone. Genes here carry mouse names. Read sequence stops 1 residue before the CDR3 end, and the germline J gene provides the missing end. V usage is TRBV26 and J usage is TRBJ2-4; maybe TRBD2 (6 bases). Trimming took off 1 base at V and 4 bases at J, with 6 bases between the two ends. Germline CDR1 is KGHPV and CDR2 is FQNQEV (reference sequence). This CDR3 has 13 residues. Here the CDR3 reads CASSLLGENTLYF. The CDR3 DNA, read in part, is TGTGCCAGCAGTCTGTTGGGGGAAAACACCTTGTAC.

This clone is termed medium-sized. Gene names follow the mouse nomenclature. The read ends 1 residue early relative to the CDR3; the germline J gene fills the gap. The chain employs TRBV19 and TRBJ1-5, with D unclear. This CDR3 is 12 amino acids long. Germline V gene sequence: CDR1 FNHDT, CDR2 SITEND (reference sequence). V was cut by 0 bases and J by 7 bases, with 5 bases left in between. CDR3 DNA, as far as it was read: TGTGCCAGCAGTATAGGGCCGCAGGCTCCGCTT. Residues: CASSIGPQAPL. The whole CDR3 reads CASSIGPQAPLF.